Listed here is a single T cell receptor beta chain. Its target is unknown. This entry is derived from a study of T cells in Graves' hyperthyroidism and ophthalmopathy. The CDR3 regions of TCR beta were amplified from RNA transcripts. HTBI primers drove first-round RT-PCR of the TCR CDR3. A single record per CDR3 protein comes from TCRdb applying MiXCR to the multiplex PCR reads. The data contain a few hundred thousand distinct CDR3 sequences, 22% of them seen just once; the ten biggest clones take up about 49%. The study's findings and limits: Most expanded thyroid clonotypes above 0.001 recurred in blood. For ophthalmopathy, model prediction preceded onset by a median 6.5 months.

Losses at the gene ends were 5 bases for V and 3 bases for J; bases not matched to a gene: 15. CDR3 size: 18 residues. Germline assignment: CDR1 MNHEY and CDR2 SVGEGT. Patients were excluded because of uncontrolled infection, other autoimmune disease, pregnancy or lactation. The sample was blood. The V and J genes are TRBV6-2 or TRBV6-3 and TRBJ2-3, with 9 bases identical to TRBD1. The TCR comes from a woman in her 70s with Graves' ophthalmopathy. CDR3: CASSDNPGQGTLTDTQYF. CDR3 bases: TGTGCCAGCAGTGATAACCCAGGACAGGGGACTTTGACAGATACGCAGTATTTT.